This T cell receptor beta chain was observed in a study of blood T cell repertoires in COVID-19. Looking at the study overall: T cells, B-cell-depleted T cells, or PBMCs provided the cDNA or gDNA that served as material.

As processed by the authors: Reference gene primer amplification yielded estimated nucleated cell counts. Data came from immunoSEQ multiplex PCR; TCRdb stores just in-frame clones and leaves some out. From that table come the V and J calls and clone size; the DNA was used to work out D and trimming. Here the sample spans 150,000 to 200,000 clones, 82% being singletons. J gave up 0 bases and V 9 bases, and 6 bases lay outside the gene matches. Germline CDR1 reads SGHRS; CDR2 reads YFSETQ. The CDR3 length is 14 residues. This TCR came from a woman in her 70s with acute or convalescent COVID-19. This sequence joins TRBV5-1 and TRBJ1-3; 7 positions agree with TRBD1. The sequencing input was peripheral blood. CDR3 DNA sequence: TGCGCCACCCGGGGACAGCCCTCTGGAAACACCATATATTTT. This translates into CATRGQPSGNTIYF.